A selection of T cell receptor beta chains follows, all from one sample in a study of blood T cell dynamics during melanoma immunotherapy. Clones were sequenced by immunoSEQ multiplex PCR, and TCRdb holds only the in-frame ones, with some missing. The sample shows some 13,000 clones, roughly 85% of them seen only once. Sequenced material: blood, taken from a patient treated with checkpoint blockade. These receptors were collected from a human donor with melanoma. CDR3s leave out the opening cysteine and the closing phenylalanine or tryptophan. The D gene is left open where the match is weak.

D: TRBD2; V: TRBV7-9; CDR3: ASSARTSGETQY
D: TRBD2; V: TRBV4-3; CDR3: ASIGSGILPSTDTQY
D: -; V: TRBV30; CDR3: AWSPDTRGETQY
D: -; V: TRBV27; CDR3: ASSPRGVYHNEQF
D: TRBD2; V: TRBV6-4; CDR3: ASSESGGGHNEQF
D: -; V: TRBV27; CDR3: ASSSHNPYEQY
D: TRBD2; V: TRBV28; CDR3: ASSPPLRGLAGAALLGEQY
D: -; V: TRBV7-6; CDR3: ASSLGQGNTEAF
D: -; V: TRBV18; CDR3: ASSPPGTGMLNEQF
D: -; V: TRBV27; CDR3: ASSSGANVNTGELF
D: -; V: TRBV4-3; CDR3: ASSQDGGHSGANVLT
D: TRBD1; V: TRBV29-1; CDR3: SATGATNEKLF
D: -; V: TRBV18; CDR3: ASSPRTVINYGYT
D: -; V: TRBV5-8; CDR3: ASNQPGVNQPQH
D: -; V: TRBV7-2; CDR3: ASSLGPQSGTGYT
D: TRBD2; V: TRBV7-3; CDR3: ASSLTASGGAYEQY
D: TRBD1; V: TRBV5-6; CDR3: ASSLAALTGRGYT
D: TRBD2; V: TRBV10-3; CDR3: AIIQLAGEVDRSSYNEQF
D: -; V: TRBV19; CDR3: ASSIVGHYGYT
D: -; V: TRBV30; CDR3: RAGRNTEAF
D: -; V: TRBV2; CDR3: ASTTVRTPGEQF
D: -; V: TRBV6-5; CDR3: ASRNPTDTQY
D: -; V: TRBV30; CDR3: AWSGAAGKQETQY
D: -; V: TRBV30; CDR3: AWRLAGPVPNTIY
D: -; V: TRBV7-2; CDR3: ASSLVGGRGPTDTQY
D: -; V: TRBV30; CDR3: AWSVQGNTIY
D: -; V: TRBV10-3; CDR3: AISAGGSSDTQY
D: TRBD1; V: TRBV5-4; CDR3: ASSLDRGSYNEQF
D: -; V: TRBV7-3; CDR3: ASSLTKGHGYT
D: TRBD2; V: TRBV6-5; CDR3: ASSSLGGREGQQY
D: -; V: TRBV19; CDR3: AASGRAPQPQH
D: TRBD1; V: TRBV28; CDR3: ASSLSGGRNEQY
D: -; V: TRBV7-8; CDR3: ASSLAAGVGQPQH
D: -; V: TRBV5-6; CDR3: ASSPTRSYEQY
D: -; V: TRBV2; CDR3: ASSALLGPGANVLT
D: -; V: TRBV19; CDR3: ATSGRAPQPQH
D: -; V: TRBV2; CDR3: ASSPTGNTIY
D: TRBD1; V: TRBV28; CDR3: ASSPYPGTGELFGTQY
D: -; V: TRBV9; CDR3: ASSSLGTDTQY
D: TRBD1; V: TRBV5-4; CDR3: ASSYGTGVGYT
D: -; V: TRBV28; CDR3: ASSLRIGRGEQY
D: -; V: TRBV5-4; CDR3: ASSDPGVADTQY